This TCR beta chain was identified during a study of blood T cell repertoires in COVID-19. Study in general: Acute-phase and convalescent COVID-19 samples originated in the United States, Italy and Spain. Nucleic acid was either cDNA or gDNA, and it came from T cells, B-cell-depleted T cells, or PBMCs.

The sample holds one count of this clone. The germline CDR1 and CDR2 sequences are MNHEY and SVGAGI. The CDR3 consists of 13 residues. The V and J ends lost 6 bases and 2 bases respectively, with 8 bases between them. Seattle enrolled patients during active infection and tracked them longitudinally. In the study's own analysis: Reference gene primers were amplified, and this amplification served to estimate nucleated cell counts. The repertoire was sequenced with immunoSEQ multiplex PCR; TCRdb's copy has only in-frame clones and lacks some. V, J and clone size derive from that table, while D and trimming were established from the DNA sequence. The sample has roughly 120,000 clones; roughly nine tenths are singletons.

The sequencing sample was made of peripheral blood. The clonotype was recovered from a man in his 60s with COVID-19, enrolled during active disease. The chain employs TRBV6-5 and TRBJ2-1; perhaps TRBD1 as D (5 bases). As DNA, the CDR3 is TGTGCCAGCAGCACAGGCCCCTACAATGAGCAGTTCTTC. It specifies CASSTGPYNEQFF.